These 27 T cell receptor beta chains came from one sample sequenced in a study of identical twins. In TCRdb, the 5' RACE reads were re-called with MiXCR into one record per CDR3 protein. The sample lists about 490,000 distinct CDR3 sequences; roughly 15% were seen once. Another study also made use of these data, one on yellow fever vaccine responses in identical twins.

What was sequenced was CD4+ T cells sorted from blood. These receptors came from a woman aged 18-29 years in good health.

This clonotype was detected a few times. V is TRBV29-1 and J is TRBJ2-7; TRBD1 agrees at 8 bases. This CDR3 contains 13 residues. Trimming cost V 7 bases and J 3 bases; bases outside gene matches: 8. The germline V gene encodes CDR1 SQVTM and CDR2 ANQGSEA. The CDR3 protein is CSAAGQANYEQYF. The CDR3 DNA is TGCAGCGCCGCGGGACAGGCCAACTACGAGCAGTACTTC.

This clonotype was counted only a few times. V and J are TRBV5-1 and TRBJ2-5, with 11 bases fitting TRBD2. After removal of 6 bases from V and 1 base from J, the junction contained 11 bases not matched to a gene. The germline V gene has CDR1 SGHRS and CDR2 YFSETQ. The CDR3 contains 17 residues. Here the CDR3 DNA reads TGCGCCAGCATCCAGGGTCTAGCGGGGGGAACCCAAGAGACCCAGTACTTC. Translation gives CASIQGLAGGTQETQYF. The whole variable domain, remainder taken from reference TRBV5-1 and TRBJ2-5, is KAGVTQTPRYLIKTRGQQVTLSCSPISGHRSVSWYQQTPGQGLQFLFEYFSETQRNKGNFPGRFSGRQFSNSRSEMNVSTLELGDSALYLCASIQGLAGGTQETQYFGPGTRLLVL.

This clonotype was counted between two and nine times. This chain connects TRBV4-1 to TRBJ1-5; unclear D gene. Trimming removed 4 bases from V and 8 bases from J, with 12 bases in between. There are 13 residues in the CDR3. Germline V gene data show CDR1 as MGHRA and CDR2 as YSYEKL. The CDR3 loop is CASSRPDREPQHF. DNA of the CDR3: TGCGCCAGCAGCCGACCTGATCGGGAGCCCCAGCATTTT.

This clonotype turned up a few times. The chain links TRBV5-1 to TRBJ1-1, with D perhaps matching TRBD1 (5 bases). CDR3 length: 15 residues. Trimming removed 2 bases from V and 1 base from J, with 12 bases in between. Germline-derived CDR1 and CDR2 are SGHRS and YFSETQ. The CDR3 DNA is TGCGCCAGCAGCTTTTCCGGCGGACAGAACACTGAAGCTTTCTTT. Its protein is CASSFSGGQNTEAFF.

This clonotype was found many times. The CDR3 DNA reads as TGTGCCAGCTCCCCTATGGGACAGGGGATGAACACTGAAGCTTTCTTT. Encoded protein: CASSPMGQGMNTEAFF. The chain recombines TRBV12-3 or TRBV12-4 with TRBJ1-1; 10 nucleotides agree with TRBD1. The CDR3 has 16 residues. Trimming took 8 bases from V and 0 from J; bases not matched to a gene: 9.

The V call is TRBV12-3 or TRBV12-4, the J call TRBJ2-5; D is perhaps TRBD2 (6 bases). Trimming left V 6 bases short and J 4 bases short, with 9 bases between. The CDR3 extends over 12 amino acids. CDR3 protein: CASREGPETQYF. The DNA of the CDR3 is TGTGCCAGCAGGGAGGGCCCAGAGACCCAGTACTTC.

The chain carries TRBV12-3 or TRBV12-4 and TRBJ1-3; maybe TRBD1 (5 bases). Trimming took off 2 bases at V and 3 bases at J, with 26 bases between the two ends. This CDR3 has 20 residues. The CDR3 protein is CASSLTGRVSEGHRGNTIYF. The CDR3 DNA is TGTGCCAGCAGTTTAACCGGCAGGGTATCAGAAGGGCATCGTGGAAACACCATATATTTT.

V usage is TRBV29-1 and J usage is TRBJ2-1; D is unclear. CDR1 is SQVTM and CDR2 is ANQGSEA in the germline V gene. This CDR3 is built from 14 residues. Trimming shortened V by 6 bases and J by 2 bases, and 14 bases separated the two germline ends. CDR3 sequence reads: CSVGPSGTYNEQFF. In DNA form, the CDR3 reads TGCAGCGTGGGCCCCTCTGGGACCTACAATGAGCAGTTCTTC.

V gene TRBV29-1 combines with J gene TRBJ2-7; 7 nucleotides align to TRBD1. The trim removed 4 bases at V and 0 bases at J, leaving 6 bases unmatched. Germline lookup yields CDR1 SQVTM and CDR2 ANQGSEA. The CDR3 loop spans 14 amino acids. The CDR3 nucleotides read TGCAGCGTTGGGCAGGGGGTAAGCTCCTACGAGCAGTACTTC. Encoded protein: CSVGQGVSSYEQYF.

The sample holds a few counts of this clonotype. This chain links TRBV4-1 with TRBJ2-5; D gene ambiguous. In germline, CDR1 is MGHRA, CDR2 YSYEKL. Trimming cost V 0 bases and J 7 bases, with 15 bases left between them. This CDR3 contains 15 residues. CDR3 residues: CASSQETRASGTQYF. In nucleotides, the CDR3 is TGCGCCAGCAGCCAAGAGACAAGGGCTAGTGGGACCCAGTACTTC.

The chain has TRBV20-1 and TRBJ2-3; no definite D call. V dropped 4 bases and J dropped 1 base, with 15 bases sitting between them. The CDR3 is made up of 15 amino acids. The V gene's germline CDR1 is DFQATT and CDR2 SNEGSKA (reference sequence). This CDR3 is CSANPRGSGTDTQYF. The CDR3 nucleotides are TGCAGTGCTAACCCCCGTGGCAGTGGCACAGATACGCAGTATTTT.

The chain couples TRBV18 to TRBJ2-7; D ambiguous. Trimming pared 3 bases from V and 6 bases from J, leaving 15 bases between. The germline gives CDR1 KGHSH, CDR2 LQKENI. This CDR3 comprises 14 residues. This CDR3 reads CASSPATPPLEQYF. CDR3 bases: TGTGCCAGCTCACCGGCGACACCTCCCCTCGAGCAGTACTTC.

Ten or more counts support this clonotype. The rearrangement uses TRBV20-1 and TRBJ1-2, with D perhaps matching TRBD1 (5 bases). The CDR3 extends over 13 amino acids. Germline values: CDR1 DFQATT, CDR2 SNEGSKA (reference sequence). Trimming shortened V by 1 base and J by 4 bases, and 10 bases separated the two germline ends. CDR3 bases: TGCAGTGCTAGAGGTATAGACAGCTATGGCTACACCTTC. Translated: CSARGIDSYGYTF.

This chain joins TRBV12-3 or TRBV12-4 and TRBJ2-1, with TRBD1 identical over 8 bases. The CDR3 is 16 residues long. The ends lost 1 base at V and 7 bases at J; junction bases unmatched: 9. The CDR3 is CASSLEGGRGLNEQFF. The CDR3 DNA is TGTGCCAGCAGTTTAGAGGGGGGCAGGGGGCTTAATGAGCAGTTCTTC.

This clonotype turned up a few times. This chain's CDR3 is CASSAGTGGYQETQYF. The DNA of the CDR3 is TGTGCCAGCAGTGCAGGGACAGGGGGCTACCAAGAGACCCAGTACTTC. The rearrangement links TRBV2 to TRBJ2-5; 12 bases agree with TRBD1. The CDR3 totals 16 residues. Germline CDR1 reads SNHLY; CDR2 reads FYNNEI. V shed 4 bases and J 0 bases; nucleotides not matched to a gene: 3.

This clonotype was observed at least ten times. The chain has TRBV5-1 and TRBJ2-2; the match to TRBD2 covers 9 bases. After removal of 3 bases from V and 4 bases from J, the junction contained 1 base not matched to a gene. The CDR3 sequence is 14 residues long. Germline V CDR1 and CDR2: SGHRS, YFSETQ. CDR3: CASSSSGATGELFF. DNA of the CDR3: TGCGCCAGCAGCTCTAGCGGGGCCACCGGGGAGCTGTTTTTT.

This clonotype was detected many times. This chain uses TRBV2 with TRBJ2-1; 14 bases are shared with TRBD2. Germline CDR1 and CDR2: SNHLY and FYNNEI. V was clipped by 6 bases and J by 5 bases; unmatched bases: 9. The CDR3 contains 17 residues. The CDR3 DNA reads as TGTGCCAGCAGACCAACGAGACTAGCGGGAGGGCACAATGAGCAGTTCTTC. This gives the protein CASRPTRLAGGHNEQFF.

CDR3 nucleotides: TGTGCCAGCTCACTGGGGCACCCCCGGGGGCGCAATGAGCAGTTCTTC. Protein product: CASSLGHPRGRNEQFF. This sequence joins TRBV18 and TRBJ2-1, with D tentatively TRBD1 or TRBD2 (6 bases each). Germline V lookup: CDR1 KGHSH, CDR2 LQKENI. The CDR3 extends over 16 amino acids. V was trimmed by 4 bases and J by 6 bases, leaving 19 bases between them.

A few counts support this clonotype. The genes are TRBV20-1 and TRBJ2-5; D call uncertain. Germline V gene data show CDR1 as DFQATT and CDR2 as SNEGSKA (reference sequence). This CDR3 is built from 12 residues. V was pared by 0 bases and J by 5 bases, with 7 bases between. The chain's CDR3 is CSARDPPETQYF. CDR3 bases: TGCAGTGCTAGAGATCCGCCGGAGACCCAGTACTTC.

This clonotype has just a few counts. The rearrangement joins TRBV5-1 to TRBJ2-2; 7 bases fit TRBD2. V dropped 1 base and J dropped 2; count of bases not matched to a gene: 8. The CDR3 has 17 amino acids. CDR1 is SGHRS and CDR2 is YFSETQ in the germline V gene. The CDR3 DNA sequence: TGCGCCAGCAGCTTGACCGCGGGACTACTAAACACCGGGGAGCTGTTTTTT. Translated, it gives CASSLTAGLLNTGELFF.

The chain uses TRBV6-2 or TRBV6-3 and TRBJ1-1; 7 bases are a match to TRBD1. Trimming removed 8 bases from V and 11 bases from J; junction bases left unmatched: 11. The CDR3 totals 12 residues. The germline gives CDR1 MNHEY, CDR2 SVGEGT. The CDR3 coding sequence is TGTGCCAGCGGACGAGGGGGCTTCTTTGCTTTCTTT. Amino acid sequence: CASGRGGFFAFF.

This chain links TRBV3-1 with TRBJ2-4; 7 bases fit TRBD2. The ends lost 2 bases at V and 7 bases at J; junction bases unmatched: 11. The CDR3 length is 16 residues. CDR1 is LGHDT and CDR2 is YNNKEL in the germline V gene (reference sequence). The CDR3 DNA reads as TGTGCCAGCAGCCAACGCCCCTTGGCTAGCGGTAACATTCAGTACTTC. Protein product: CASSQRPLASGNIQYF.

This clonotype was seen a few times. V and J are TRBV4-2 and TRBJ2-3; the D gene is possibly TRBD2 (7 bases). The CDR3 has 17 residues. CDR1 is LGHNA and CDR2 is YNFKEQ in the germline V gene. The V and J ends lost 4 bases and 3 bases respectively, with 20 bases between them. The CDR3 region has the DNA TGTGCCAGCAGCCCCCAGGGAGGGCAGGGGAGGACAGATACGCAGTATTTT. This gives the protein CASSPQGGQGRTDTQYF.

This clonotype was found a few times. CDR3 coding DNA: TGTGCCAGCAGTTTTCGGCGGGATTCCTACAATGAGCAGTTCTTC. It specifies CASSFRRDSYNEQFF. J is TRBJ2-1 and V is TRBV12-3 or TRBV12-4; weak D call: TRBD2 (6 bases). The CDR3 extends over 15 amino acids. V was cut by 3 bases and J by 1 base, with 10 bases left in between.

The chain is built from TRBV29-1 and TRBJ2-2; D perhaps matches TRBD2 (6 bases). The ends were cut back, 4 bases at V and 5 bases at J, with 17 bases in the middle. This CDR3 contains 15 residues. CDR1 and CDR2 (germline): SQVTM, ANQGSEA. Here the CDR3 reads CSVANPGLQTGELFF. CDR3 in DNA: TGCAGCGTTGCCAACCCGGGACTTCAAACCGGGGAGCTGTTTTTT.

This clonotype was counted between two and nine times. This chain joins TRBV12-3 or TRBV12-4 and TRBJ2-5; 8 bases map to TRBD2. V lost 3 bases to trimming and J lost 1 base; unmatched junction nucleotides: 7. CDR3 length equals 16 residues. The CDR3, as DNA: TGTGCCAGCAGTTTTAGTAGCGGGGTGTTCCAAGAGACCCAGTACTTC. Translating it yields CASSFSSGVFQETQYF.

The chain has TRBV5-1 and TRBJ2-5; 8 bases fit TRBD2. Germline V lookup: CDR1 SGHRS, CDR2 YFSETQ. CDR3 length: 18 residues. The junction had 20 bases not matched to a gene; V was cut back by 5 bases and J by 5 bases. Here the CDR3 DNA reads TGCGCCAGCAGTTTGTCGGGTAGACGGACTAGCTCCCACGAGACCCAGTACTTC. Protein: CASSLSGRRTSSHETQYF.